The 18 T cell receptor beta chains in this list originate from one sample, sequenced in a study of blood T cell repertoires in COVID-19. TCRdb's copy holds only in-frame clones and misses some; the assay was immunoSEQ multiplex PCR. The table includes roughly 60,000 clones, more than 80% detected once. The sequenced sample consisted of peripheral blood. These receptors originate from a man older than 75 with acute or convalescent COVID-19.

This clone was found a few times. The rearrangement links TRBV19 to TRBJ1-2; no firm D call. V dropped 5 bases and J dropped 0 bases, with 7 bases sitting between them. Germline loops: CDR1 LNHDA, CDR2 SQIVND (reference sequence). The CDR3 is made up of 13 amino acids. The CDR3 DNA sequence: TGTGCCAGTAGTTCATCAGCTAACTATGGCTACACCTTC. Translated: CASSSSANYGYTF.

This clone was observed a single time. The V and J genes are TRBV6-1 and TRBJ1-6; no definite D call. Looked up from germline, CDR1 is MNHNS and CDR2 is SASEGT. V was pared by 2 bases and J by 7 bases, with 15 bases between. The CDR3 spans 16 residues. CDR3 loop: CASSEWARVANSPLHF. Here the CDR3 DNA reads TGTGCCAGCAGTGAATGGGCACGAGTGGCGAATTCACCCCTCCACTTT.

This clone was picked up a small number of times. The chain links TRBV30 to TRBJ2-5; TRBD2 matches at 7 bases. CDR3 size: 12 residues. With V trimmed by 4 bases and J by 2 bases, 1 base remained unmatched. Germline CDR1 reads GTSNPN; CDR2 reads SVGIG (reference sequence). CDR3 nucleotide sequence: TGTGCCTGGACTAGCGGACAAGAGACCCAGTACTTC. It yields the protein CAWTSGQETQYF.

The V and J genes are TRBV2 and TRBJ1-2; 10 positions agree with TRBD1. This CDR3 spans 13 amino acids. V shed 9 bases, J shed 2 bases, and the junction held 3 bases outside the gene matches. CDR1 SNHLY and CDR2 FYNNEI come from the germline V gene. The CDR3: CARQTGGNYGYTF. The CDR3 region has the DNA TGTGCCAGACAGACAGGGGGCAACTATGGCTACACCTTC.

V is TRBV27 and J is TRBJ2-7; 7 nucleotides match TRBD1. The V gene's germline CDR1 is MNHEY and CDR2 SMNVEV (reference sequence). The length of the CDR3 is 15 residues. V shed 6 bases, J shed 3 bases, and the junction held 11 bases outside the gene matches. The DNA for the CDR3 is TGTGCCAGCAGCCGCCAGCGACAGGGTCTCTACGAGCAGTACTTC. It encodes CASSRQRQGLYEQYF.

V and J are TRBV19 and TRBJ1-5; 8 bases are a match to TRBD1. V gave up 10 bases and J gave up 6 bases; unmatched junction bases: 11. This CDR3 has 14 residues. From germline, CDR1 is LNHDA and CDR2 SQIVND (reference sequence). For the CDR3, the DNA is TGTGCCACTAAGAGTTGGACAGGGTTTCAGCCCCAGCATTTT. This codes for CATKSWTGFQPQHF.

The chain employs TRBV5-4 and TRBJ1-2; perhaps TRBD1 as D (5 bases). Germline CDR1 and CDR2: SGHNT and YYREEE (reference sequence). V lost 5 bases and J 0 bases, leaving 11 bases between the germline ends. CDR3 length: 14 residues. Written as DNA, the CDR3 is TGTGCCAGCAGGCGGGGGAGGACTAACTATGGCTACACCTTC. It codes for CASRRGRTNYGYTF. Filled out from reference TRBV5-4 and TRBJ1-2, the complete variable domain reads ETGVTQSPTHLIKTRGQQVTLRCSSQSGHNTVSWYQQALGQGPQFIFQYYREEENGRGNFPPRFSGLQFPNYSSELNVNALELDDSALYLCASRRGRTNYGYTFGSGTRLTVV.

The gene calls are TRBV6-5 and TRBJ2-7, with a tentative D call TRBD2 (6 bases). The CDR3 extends over 11 amino acids. Looked up from germline, CDR1 is MNHEY and CDR2 is SVGAGI. CDR3 residues: CADDGGYEQYF. Written as DNA, the CDR3 is TGTGCAGACGATGGGGGGTACGAGCAGTACTTC.

The chain links TRBV27 to TRBJ1-1; a possible D gene is TRBD1 (5 bases). The CDR3 totals 15 residues. The V end lost 4 bases, the J end lost 4 bases, and 16 bases lay between the germline ends. CDR1 is MNHEY, CDR2 SMNVEV, per germline (reference sequence). The CDR3 spells CASSSAGRGSTEAFF. DNA for the CDR3: TGTGCCAGCAGTTCGGCGGGGAGGGGTAGCACTGAAGCTTTCTTT.

The V gene is TRBV6-2 or TRBV6-3, the J gene TRBJ2-6; 8 bases line up with TRBD2. The CDR3 consists of 16 residues. Germline V CDR1 and CDR2: MNHEY, SVGEGT. J lost 4 bases, V lost 5 bases, and 7 bases had no gene match. The CDR3 DNA sequence: TGTGCCAGCAGTCAAAGCGGGAGCGCCGGGGCCAACGTCCTGACTTTC. Residues: CASSQSGSAGANVLTF.

This clone was picked up many times. The CDR3 region has the DNA TGTGCCAGTAGCCAGTTCCTAGGGGGACAGGGGAACTACGAGCAGTACTTC. Translation: CASSQFLGGQGNYEQYF. The chain joins TRBV19 to TRBJ2-7; 10 nucleotides line up with TRBD1. The CDR3 length is 17 residues. Germline lookup yields CDR1 LNHDA and CDR2 SQIVND (reference sequence). V gave up 6 bases and J gave up 3 bases; unmatched junction bases: 14. The full variable domain, in which reference TRBV19 and TRBJ2-7 provide the parts outside the CDR3, is DGGITQSPKYLFRKEGQNVTLSCEQNLNHDAMYWYRQDPGQGLRLIYYSQIVNDFQKGDIAEGYSVSREKKESFPLTVTSAQKNPTAFYLCASSQFLGGQGNYEQYFGPGTRLTVT.

The chain couples TRBV10-2 to TRBJ2-3; a possible D gene is TRBD1 (5 bases). Germline lookup yields CDR1 WSHSY and CDR2 SAAADI. This CDR3 spans 15 amino acids. V was trimmed by 6 bases and J by 0 bases, leaving 13 bases between them. CDR3 protein: CASSPTGYSTDTQYF. CDR3 in DNA: TGCGCCAGCAGCCCAACAGGCTATAGCACAGATACGCAGTATTTT.

This chain links TRBV6-6 with TRBJ2-2, with 10 bases identical to TRBD1. Germline V gene data show CDR1 as MNHNY and CDR2 as SVGAGI (reference sequence). The CDR3 contains 15 residues. The J segment lost 3 bases and the V segment lost 5 bases, leaving 3 bases of the junction unmatched. CDR3 sequence (DNA): TGTGCCAGCAGTCAGACAGGGGGCTACACCGGGGAGCTGTTTTTT. Its protein product is CASSQTGGYTGELFF.

The chain is built from TRBV19 and TRBJ1-5; D is ambiguous. Trimming left V 7 bases short and J 4 bases short, with 8 bases between. Germline V gene data show CDR1 as LNHDA and CDR2 as SQIVND (reference sequence). The CDR3 loop spans 12 amino acids. CDR3 sequence reads: CASKSGNQPQHF. DNA of the CDR3: TGTGCCAGTAAGTCGGGAAATCAGCCCCAGCATTTT.

The V and J genes are TRBV5-1 and TRBJ1-4; D ambiguous. This CDR3 is built from 14 residues. V was clipped by 3 bases and J by 3 bases, with 9 bases between them. From germline, CDR1 is SGHRS and CDR2 YFSETQ. The CDR3 region has the DNA TGCGCCAGCAGCTCCCGGGAGTCTAATGAAAAACTGTTTTTT. Protein: CASSSRESNEKLFF. The complete variable domain, with remaining parts taken from reference TRBV5-1 and TRBJ1-4, reads KAGVTQTPRYLIKTRGQQVTLSCSPISGHRSVSWYQQTPGQGLQFLFEYFSETQRNKGNFPGRFSGRQFSNSRSEMNVSTLELGDSALYLCASSSRESNEKLFFGSGTQLSVL.

The rearrangement uses TRBV6-1 and TRBJ2-3, with TRBD1 as a possible D gene (7 bases). CDR3 length equals 15 residues. In germline, CDR1 is MNHNS, CDR2 SASEGT. V was shortened by 3 bases and J by 4 bases, with 14 bases between the two germline ends. Here the CDR3 reads CASSEGTVAADTQYF. In DNA form, the CDR3 reads TGTGCCAGCAGTGAGGGGACAGTAGCGGCAGATACGCAGTATTTT.

The chain uses TRBV10-1 and TRBJ2-3, with 9 bases that match TRBD2. CDR1 WNHNN and CDR2 SYGVQD come from the germline V gene (reference sequence). V lost 3 bases to trimming and J lost 0 bases; unmatched junction nucleotides: 4. The CDR3 runs 16 residues. The DNA for the CDR3 is TGCGCCAGCAGTGACCCGACTAGCGGAAGCACAGATACGCAGTATTTT. It yields the protein CASSDPTSGSTDTQYF.

Here the CDR3 reads CASSQDRVTNPFF. The DNA for the CDR3 is TGTGCCAGCAGCCAAGATCGAGTGACAAATCCGTTCTTC. The chain recombines TRBV14 with TRBJ2-1; no clear D gene. Germline CDR1 reads SGHDN; CDR2 reads FVKESK. This CDR3 comprises 13 residues. The V and J ends lost 0 bases and 15 bases respectively, with 15 bases between them. Based on the CDR3 plus reference TRBV14 and TRBJ2-1, the full variable domain is EAGVTQFPSHSVIEKGQTVTLRCDPISGHDNLYWYRRVMGKEIKFLLHFVKESKQDESGMPNNRFLAERTGGTYSTLKVQPAELEDSGVYFCASSQDRVTNPFFGPGTRLTVL.